The 27 T cell receptor beta chains below come from one sample, sequenced in a study of long-term antiretroviral therapy in people with HIV. Version v3.0 of the immunoSEQ assay ran at survey level. The data were produced by immunoSEQ multiplex PCR, yet TCRdb's version contains in-frame clones alone and is incomplete. The table shows 25,000 to 30,000 clones, with around four fifths occurring only once. The sample was unsorted PBMCs, taken 2.8 years after starting antiretroviral therapy. The receptors were sampled from a man aged 25 to 45 with HIV.

V gene TRBV7-9 combines with J gene TRBJ2-3; tentative D call: TRBD1 (7 bases). This CDR3 spans 11 amino acids. Trimming removed 3 bases from V and 14 bases from J, with 12 bases in between. Per the germline V gene, CDR1 is SEHNR and CDR2 is FQNEAQ (reference sequence). Here the CDR3 DNA reads TGTGCCAGCAGCTTGGGGGGACAGCTGTATTTT. This encodes CASSLGGQLYF.

V is TRBV19 and J is TRBJ1-2, with 8 bases matching TRBD1. The CDR3 is 13 residues long. V lost 3 bases, J lost 7 bases, and 4 bases stayed unmatched. Germline V gives CDR1 LNHDA, CDR2 SQIVND (reference sequence). CDR3 bases: TGTGCCAGTAGTATCGGACAGGGCGGTGGCTACACCTTC. Its translation: CASSIGQGGGYTF.

This rearrangement joins TRBV7-2 to TRBJ1-1, with D possibly matching TRBD1 (6 bases). The germline V and J ends were trimmed by 0 bases and 4 bases, with 12 bases remaining between them. Germline V gives CDR1 SGHTA, CDR2 FQGNSA. This CDR3 contains 15 residues. CDR3 nucleotides: TGTGCCAGCAGCTTAGCGCCGGTAGGGGGCACTGAAGCTTTCTTT. Protein sequence: CASSLAPVGGTEAFF.

The genes are TRBV6-6 and TRBJ2-3; D gene ambiguous. Per the germline V gene, CDR1 is MNHNY and CDR2 is SVGAGI (reference sequence). This CDR3 is 13 amino acids long. V lost 2 bases to trimming and J lost 3 bases, with 6 bases between them. This chain's CDR3 is CASSYPTTDTQYF. In DNA, the CDR3 is TGTGCCAGCAGTTACCCTACTACAGATACGCAGTATTTT.

The V call is TRBV6-5, the J call TRBJ1-6; D call uncertain. The CDR3 sequence is 16 residues long. Trimming pared 2 bases from V and 7 bases from J, leaving 15 bases between. Germline CDR1 MNHEY, CDR2 SVGAGI. The chain's CDR3 is CASSYGQNNKNSPLHF. Written as DNA, the CDR3 is TGTGCCAGCAGTTACGGGCAGAACAACAAAAATTCACCCCTCCACTTT.

This chain connects TRBV6-5 to TRBJ2-1, with D tentatively TRBD1 (6 bases). The germline V gene has CDR1 MNHEY and CDR2 SVGAGI. This CDR3 region has 14 residues. Between the trimmed V and J ends, which lost 5 bases and 8 bases, there was a span of 16 bases. This CDR3 is CASSRQGISDEQFF. In DNA form, the CDR3 reads TGTGCCAGCAGTCGCCAGGGGATTAGCGATGAGCAGTTCTTC.

The chain is built from TRBV6-5 and TRBJ1-1, with D possibly matching TRBD1 (6 bases). This CDR3 has 15 residues. CDR1 MNHEY and CDR2 SVGAGI come from the germline V gene. The V and J ends lost 0 bases and 3 bases respectively, with 11 bases between them. The chain's CDR3 is CASSYSEGGDTEAFF. The CDR3 DNA follows: TGTGCCAGCAGTTACTCAGAAGGGGGAGACACTGAAGCTTTCTTT.

The V and J genes are TRBV5-4 and TRBJ1-1; TRBD1 might be the D (5 bases). The CDR3 spans 16 residues. The germline gives CDR1 SGHNT, CDR2 YYREEE (reference sequence). Trimming shortened V by 4 bases and J by 4 bases, and 20 bases separated the two germline ends. Here the CDR3 reads CASSPSGLRRGTEAFF. In DNA form, the CDR3 reads TGTGCCAGCAGCCCGTCCGGGCTCCGGAGGGGCACTGAAGCTTTCTTT.

The chain employs TRBV11-2 and TRBJ2-1; D ambiguous. The germline V and J ends were trimmed by 5 bases and 9 bases, with 11 bases remaining between them. From germline, CDR1 is SGHAT and CDR2 FQNNGV. The CDR3 has 12 residues. CDR3 region: CASSPTPGEQFF. In DNA form, the CDR3 reads TGTGCCAGCAGCCCGACCCCGGGTGAGCAGTTCTTC.

The genes are TRBV9 and TRBJ2-1; 13 bases align to TRBD2. Per germline, CDR1 SGDLS and CDR2 YYNGEE. V lost 3 bases to trimming and J lost 0 bases; unmatched junction nucleotides: 3. The CDR3 sequence is 17 residues long. The CDR3 sequence is CASSAGLAGLSYNEQFF. The CDR3 DNA is TGTGCCAGCAGCGCGGGACTAGCGGGACTCTCCTACAATGAGCAGTTCTTC.

The rearrangement links TRBV20-1 to TRBJ2-7; D may be TRBD2 (5 bases). CDR1 and CDR2 (germline): DFQATT, SNEGSKA (reference sequence). CDR3 size: 11 residues. The V end was cut by 5 bases, the J end by 3 bases, with 8 bases between. CDR3 sequence: CSAWELYEQYF. CDR3 DNA: TGCAGTGCTTGGGAGCTCTACGAGCAGTACTTC.

V gene TRBV5-4 combines with J gene TRBJ1-3; no clear D. V lost 1 base and J lost 2, with 7 bases in between. CDR3 size: 14 residues. Germline V gene sequence: CDR1 SGHNT, CDR2 YYREEE (reference sequence). The CDR3 sequence: CASSLPGAGNTIYF. The CDR3 DNA reads as TGTGCCAGCAGCTTGCCCGGTGCTGGAAACACCATATATTTT.

This clone showed up just once. This rearrangement joins TRBV18 to TRBJ2-3, with 7 bases lining up with TRBD2. V was clipped by 4 bases and J by 3 bases; unmatched bases: 13. Germline CDR1 and CDR2: KGHSH and LQKENI. The length of the CDR3 is 17 residues. The CDR3 DNA is TGTGCCAGCTCACTGGTGGGTGCGGGGGTCGGTACAGATACGCAGTATTTT. Translation gives CASSLVGAGVGTDTQYF.

The count of this clone is one. The rearrangement uses TRBV10-3 and TRBJ1-6; TRBD1 agrees at 7 bases. This CDR3 contains 14 residues. With V trimmed by 3 bases and J by 7 bases, 3 bases remained unmatched. Looked up from germline, CDR1 is ENHRY and CDR2 is SYGVKD. Written as DNA, the CDR3 is TGTGCCATCAGTGAATCAGGGGGGAATTCACCCCTCCACTTT. It yields the protein CAISESGGNSPLHF.

The chain couples TRBV2 to TRBJ1-2; 9 bases align to TRBD1. Per germline, CDR1 SNHLY and CDR2 FYNNEI. This CDR3 is built from 15 residues. V lost 3 bases to trimming and J lost 2 bases; unmatched junction nucleotides: 4. For the CDR3, the DNA is TGTGCCAGCAGTGATGGGACAGGGCGGAACTATGGCTACACCTTC. Residues: CASSDGTGRNYGYTF.

The chain joins TRBV18 to TRBJ1-6; D is possibly TRBD1 (5 bases). Germline values: CDR1 KGHSH, CDR2 LQKENI. The germline V and J ends were trimmed by 8 bases and 6 bases, with 14 bases remaining between them. The CDR3 contains 14 residues. CDR3 amino acids: CASAEGRSNSPLHF. In DNA, the CDR3 is TGTGCCAGCGCGGAGGGGCGGAGTAATTCACCCCTCCACTTT.

The rearrangement links TRBV27 to TRBJ2-7; D may be TRBD1 (6 bases). The CDR3 is 15 amino acids. V was shortened by 5 bases and J by 4 bases, with 18 bases between the two germline ends. The germline V gene encodes CDR1 MNHEY and CDR2 SMNVEV (reference sequence). The CDR3 nucleotides read TGTGCCAGCAGTCTCTTGGACAGCCCCCCGTACGAGCAGTACTTC. Translated, it gives CASSLLDSPPYEQYF.

Only a few counts were recorded for this clone. The gene calls are TRBV7-9 and TRBJ1-1; D ambiguous. The CDR3 totals 13 residues. The germline V gene encodes CDR1 SEHNR and CDR2 FQNEAQ (reference sequence). V lost 2 bases and J 1 base, leaving 5 bases between the germline ends. CDR3 in DNA: TGTGCCAGCAGCTTAAGTGCGAACACTGAAGCTTTCTTT. Amino acids: CASSLSANTEAFF. The full variable domain, its missing parts supplied by reference TRBV7-9 and TRBJ1-1, is DTGVSQNPRHKITKRGQNVTFRCDPISEHNRLYWYRQTLGQGPEFLTYFQNEAQLEKSRLLSDRFSAERPKGSFSTLEIQRTEQGDSAMYLCASSLSANTEAFFGQGTRLTVV.

This clone was seen more than once but under ten times. The chain carries TRBV6-1 and TRBJ1-6; 7 bases agree with TRBD1. The CDR3 totals 14 residues. From germline, CDR1 is MNHNS and CDR2 SASEGT. J was trimmed by 15 bases and V by 5 bases; bases with no gene match: 13. CDR3 nucleotides: TGTGCCAGCAGTACCGGGACAGAAAATTCGGACCTCCACTTT. Protein: CASSTGTENSDLHF.

The V and J genes are TRBV28 and TRBJ2-1; 9 bases line up with TRBD2. The CDR3 loop spans 14 amino acids. From germline, CDR1 is MDHEN and CDR2 SYDVKM. V dropped 9 bases and J dropped 7; count of bases not matched to a gene: 10. This CDR3 reads CASCPVAGVNEQFF. The CDR3 nucleotides read TGTGCCAGTTGTCCGGTAGCGGGAGTTAATGAGCAGTTCTTC.

This chain joins TRBV9 and TRBJ2-7; D may be TRBD2 (5 bases). Germline V lookup: CDR1 SGDLS, CDR2 YYNGEE. The ends were cut back, 3 bases at V and 5 bases at J, with 12 bases in the middle. The CDR3 is 13 residues long. CDR3 sequence reads: CASSDPGSNEQYF. The CDR3 DNA reads TGTGCCAGCAGCGACCCGGGGTCCAACGAGCAGTACTTC.

The chain links TRBV9 to TRBJ2-3; tentative D call: TRBD2 (6 bases). This CDR3 contains 15 residues. Trimming shortened V by 1 base and J by 0 bases, and 9 bases separated the two germline ends. In germline, CDR1 is SGDLS, CDR2 YYNGEE. The CDR3 loop is CASSVWSGSTDTQYF. The CDR3 DNA follows: TGTGCCAGCAGCGTATGGAGCGGGAGCACAGATACGCAGTATTTT.

The chain links TRBV19 to TRBJ1-6, with D uncertain. Trimming took 5 bases from V and 2 from J, leaving 10 bases between them. CDR3 length: 15 amino acids. CDR1 is LNHDA, CDR2 SQIVND, per germline (reference sequence). The CDR3 DNA reads as TGTGCCAGTAGTTATCATAGGACCTATAATTCACCCCTCCACTTT. Translated, it gives CASSYHRTYNSPLHF.

The rearrangement uses TRBV6-5 and TRBJ1-5; D may be TRBD1 (5 bases). Trimming took off 3 bases at V and 5 bases at J, with 8 bases between the two ends. The CDR3 is 13 amino acids. Germline CDR1 reads MNHEY; CDR2 reads SVGAGI. Here the CDR3 DNA reads TGTGCCAGCAGTTATAAGGGGCATCAGCCCCAGCATTTT. This translates into CASSYKGHQPQHF.

This clone was found once. The V and J genes are TRBV7-2 and TRBJ2-3; D remains unclear. Germline V gene sequence: CDR1 SGHTA, CDR2 FQGNSA. This CDR3 is 15 amino acids long. V lost 4 bases, J lost 2 bases, and 13 bases lay in between. DNA for the CDR3: TGTGCCAGCAGCTCCCCCGTGGCCGCCACAGATACGCAGTATTTT. This gives the protein CASSSPVAATDTQYF. The variable domain in full, with the rest retrieved from reference TRBV7-2 and TRBJ2-3, is GAGVSQSPSNKVTEKGKDVELRCDPISGHTALYWYRQSLGQGLEFLIYFQGNSAPDKSGLPSDRFSAERTGGSVSTLTIQRTQQEDSAVYLCASSSPVAATDTQYFGPGTRLTVL.

This rearrangement joins TRBV7-9 to TRBJ1-2; TRBD1 is a possible D gene (6 bases). Trimming left V 3 bases short and J 2 bases short, with 13 bases between. The CDR3 is 15 amino acids. Germline V CDR1 and CDR2: SEHNR, FQNEAQ (reference sequence). The CDR3 protein is CASSLRGAGNYGYTF. Here the CDR3 DNA reads TGTGCCAGCAGCTTGAGGGGGGCCGGAAACTATGGCTACACCTTC. Full variable domain (remainder filled in from reference TRBV7-9 and TRBJ1-2): DTGVSQNPRHKITKRGQNVTFRCDPISEHNRLYWYRQTLGQGPEFLTYFQNEAQLEKSRLLSDRFSAERPKGSFSTLEIQRTEQGDSAMYLCASSLRGAGNYGYTFGSGTRLTVV.

The V call is TRBV7-8, the J call TRBJ1-2; no firm D call. The CDR3 consists of 14 residues. The V end lost 6 bases, the J end lost 1 base, and 12 bases lay between the germline ends. Germline CDR1 SGHVS, CDR2 FQNEAQ. The CDR3 here is CASRPGLNNYGYTF. DNA for the CDR3: TGTGCCAGCAGACCGGGCCTAAATAACTATGGCTACACCTTC.